These 25 T cell receptor beta chains were all obtained from the same sample, sequenced in a study of T cell changes during pregnancy in multiple sclerosis. Clones were read by immunoSEQ multiplex PCR, and TCRdb kept only the in-frame ones, dropping some. Among fewer than 75,000 clones, roughly 90% were seen once, and the ten largest hold almost 1.5%. This sample comprised peripheral blood, obtained in the second trimester of pregnancy. These receptors all stem from a female donor with multiple sclerosis, enrolled in a pregnancy study.

The gene calls are TRBV13 and TRBJ1-1; 8 nucleotides agree with TRBD1. V dropped 5 bases and J dropped 3; count of bases not matched to a gene: 2. The CDR3 consists of 13 residues. CDR1 and CDR2 (germline): PRHDT, FYEKMQ (reference sequence). The CDR3 here is CASSPTGDTEAFF. In DNA, the CDR3 is TGTGCCAGCAGCCCGACAGGGGACACTGAAGCTTTCTTT.

The chain uses TRBV6-5 and TRBJ1-2; 8 bases map to TRBD1. CDR3 length: 14 residues. V lost 6 bases to trimming and J lost 8 bases; unmatched junction nucleotides: 11. From germline, CDR1 is MNHEY and CDR2 SVGAGI. The CDR3 loop is CASRQPGQDAGYTF. The CDR3 nucleotides read TGTGCCAGCAGGCAACCGGGACAGGATGCAGGCTACACCTTC.

This chain uses TRBV19 with TRBJ2-7, with D possibly TRBD1 on 6 matching bases. Germline V CDR1 and CDR2: LNHDA, SQIVND (reference sequence). The CDR3 is made up of 14 amino acids. V was shortened by 4 bases and J by 6 bases, with 16 bases between the two germline ends. The CDR3 loop reads CASSTMTGFGEQYF. CDR3 DNA: TGTGCCAGTAGTACGATGACAGGCTTCGGCGAGCAGTACTTC. Using reference TRBV19 and TRBJ2-7 for the parts outside the CDR3, the full variable domain is DGGITQSPKYLFRKEGQNVTLSCEQNLNHDAMYWYRQDPGQGLRLIYYSQIVNDFQKGDIAEGYSVSREKKESFPLTVTSAQKNPTAFYLCASSTMTGFGEQYFGPGTRLTVT.

There are a few counts of this clone. The chain couples TRBV29-1 to TRBJ1-2; D is possibly TRBD1 (6 bases). The ends were cut back, 5 bases at V and 4 bases at J, with 20 bases in the middle. The CDR3 length is 15 residues. Germline V gene sequence: CDR1 SQVTM, CDR2 ANQGSEA. In nucleotides, the CDR3 is TGCAGCGTTAGTGGGGAGGGACATGTCGCCTATGGCTACACCTTC. The encoded protein is CSVSGEGHVAYGYTF.

This chain connects TRBV7-9 to TRBJ2-7, with 7 bases identical to TRBD1. CDR1 and CDR2 from the germline V gene are SEHNR and FQNEAQ (reference sequence). The CDR3 is 17 amino acids. V trimming: 2 bases; J trimming: 4 bases; junction bases outside the gene matches: 14. CDR3 residues: CASSLRFGPTGRYEQYF. In nucleotides, the CDR3 is TGTGCCAGCAGCTTACGCTTTGGGCCGACAGGGCGTTACGAGCAGTACTTC.

The rearrangement links TRBV19 to TRBJ2-7; D is possibly TRBD2 (5 bases). Germline V CDR1 and CDR2: LNHDA, SQIVND (reference sequence). The CDR3 runs 13 residues. With 4 bases removed from V and 3 bases from J, the gap between germline ends came to 10 bases. The CDR3 nucleotides are TGTGCCAGTAGTAGGGAGTTTAGCTACGAGCAGTACTTC. Translating gives CASSREFSYEQYF.

The rearrangement links TRBV7-2 to TRBJ2-1, with 9 bases matching TRBD1. The CDR3 consists of 16 residues. The trim removed 4 bases at V and 8 bases at J, leaving 12 bases unmatched. CDR1 SGHTA and CDR2 FQGNSA come from the germline V gene. DNA of the CDR3: TGTGCCAGCAGCTCCCCCGGGACAGGGATATATGATGAGCAGTTCTTC. It encodes CASSSPGTGIYDEQFF.

CDR3 protein: CASSVGASGGSDTQYF. CDR3 coding DNA: TGTGCCAGCAGCGTAGGTGCCAGCGGGGGGTCAGATACGCAGTATTTT. The chain joins TRBV9 to TRBJ2-3, with 9 bases lining up with TRBD2. The ends lost 0 bases at V and 4 bases at J; junction bases unmatched: 6. From germline, CDR1 is SGDLS and CDR2 YYNGEE. The CDR3 loop spans 16 amino acids. Based on the CDR3 plus reference TRBV9 and TRBJ2-3, the full variable domain is DSGVTQTPKHLITATGQRVTLRCSPRSGDLSVYWYQQSLDQGLQFLIQYYNGEERAKGNILERFSAQQFPDLHSELNLSSLELGDSALYFCASSVGASGGSDTQYFGPGTRLTVL.

V usage is TRBV29-1 and J usage is TRBJ1-1, with D tentatively TRBD1 (6 bases). Trimming pared 7 bases from V and 1 base from J, leaving 13 bases between. The length of the CDR3 is 13 residues. Germline CDR1 reads SQVTM; CDR2 reads ANQGSEA. The CDR3 loop reads CSGAQGGNTEAFF. CDR3 sequence (DNA): TGCAGCGGGGCACAGGGTGGGAACACTGAAGCTTTCTTT.

V usage is TRBV7-6 and J usage is TRBJ1-1; TRBD1 aligns across 7 bases. From germline, CDR1 is SGHVS and CDR2 FNYEAQ. This CDR3 has 14 amino acids. The junction had 5 bases not matched to a gene; V was cut back by 7 bases and J by 0 bases. The CDR3 loop reads CASTSGGMNTEAFF. CDR3 sequence (DNA): TGTGCCAGCACCTCAGGGGGTATGAACACTGAAGCTTTCTTT.

This chain links TRBV27 with TRBJ2-7; a weak D match, TRBD2 (6 bases). The germline V gene has CDR1 MNHEY and CDR2 SMNVEV (reference sequence). V gave up 10 bases and J gave up 7 bases, with 23 bases separating them. The CDR3 loop spans 14 amino acids. Here the CDR3 reads CATSVLGTGGEQYF. CDR3 coding DNA: TGTGCCACCTCGGTATTGGGGACTGGAGGGGAGCAGTACTTC.

The rearrangement joins TRBV30 to TRBJ2-1, with D possibly being TRBD2 (6 bases). CDR1 and CDR2 from the germline V gene are GTSNPN and SVGIG (reference sequence). This CDR3 has 13 amino acids. With 5 bases removed from V and 6 bases from J, the gap between germline ends came to 14 bases. CDR3 sequence reads: CAWDAIGGNEQFF. The CDR3 region has the DNA TGTGCCTGGGACGCCATCGGGGGCAATGAGCAGTTCTTC.

The rearrangement joins TRBV5-1 to TRBJ2-7, with 12 bases that match TRBD2. After removal of 4 bases from V and 0 bases from J, the junction contained 8 bases not matched to a gene. From germline, CDR1 is SGHRS and CDR2 YFSETQ. This CDR3 has 17 residues. The CDR3 region is CASSRGLAGLHSYEQYF. The CDR3 DNA is TGCGCCAGCAGCCGGGGACTAGCGGGCCTACACTCCTACGAGCAGTACTTC. Full variable domain (remainder filled in from reference TRBV5-1 and TRBJ2-7): KAGVTQTPRYLIKTRGQQVTLSCSPISGHRSVSWYQQTPGQGLQFLFEYFSETQRNKGNFPGRFSGRQFSNSRSEMNVSTLELGDSALYLCASSRGLAGLHSYEQYFGPGTRLTVT.

The CDR3 sequence is CASSDPTLPDTQYF. The CDR3 DNA follows: TGTGCCAGCAGTGACCCGACACTTCCAGATACGCAGTATTTT. V usage is TRBV25-1 and J usage is TRBJ2-3; the D is unclear. This CDR3 is 14 amino acids long. Deletions cut 3 bases from V and 4 bases from J, with 11 bases between. Germline CDR1 and CDR2: MGHDK and SYGVNS.

The chain employs TRBV28 and TRBJ2-5, with 12 bases matching TRBD1. This CDR3 spans 16 amino acids. V dropped 5 bases and J dropped 4; count of bases not matched to a gene: 8. The germline V gene has CDR1 MDHEN and CDR2 SYDVKM. The CDR3 here is CASSPIGTGGGETQYF. DNA of the CDR3: TGTGCCAGCAGTCCCATAGGGACAGGGGGCGGAGAGACCCAGTACTTC.

The rearrangement uses TRBV18 and TRBJ1-1; no firm D call. This CDR3 is 13 amino acids long. CDR1 and CDR2 from the germline V gene are KGHSH and LQKENI. The V gene lost 4 bases and the J gene lost 1 base, with 7 bases spanning the gap. CDR3 nucleotides: TGTGCCAGCTCACTTGAGGAGAACACTGAAGCTTTCTTT. This translates into CASSLEENTEAFF.

This chain uses TRBV9 with TRBJ2-7; perhaps TRBD2 as D (6 bases). Germline-derived CDR1 and CDR2 are SGDLS and YYNGEE. CDR3 length equals 15 residues. The V and J ends lost 4 bases and 5 bases respectively, with 19 bases between them. The chain's CDR3 is CASSPTVLAIDEQYF. The CDR3 DNA sequence: TGTGCCAGCAGCCCCACAGTCCTAGCGATCGACGAGCAGTACTTC.

This chain links TRBV27 with TRBJ2-7; D is possibly TRBD2 (6 bases). V shed 0 bases and J shed 5 bases, with 14 bases lying between them. The CDR3 extends over 15 amino acids. CDR1 is MNHEY and CDR2 is SMNVEV in the germline V gene (reference sequence). As DNA, the CDR3 is TGTGCCAGCAGTTTATCCTACGGGGGTAGGGACGAGCAGTACTTC. Its protein product is CASSLSYGGRDEQYF.

The genes are TRBV18 and TRBJ1-2; 10 positions match TRBD1. CDR1 and CDR2 from the germline V gene are KGHSH and LQKENI. CDR3 length: 17 amino acids. Trimming cost V 6 bases and J 0 bases; bases outside gene matches: 10. CDR3: CASSMGQGTNTNYGYTF. The CDR3 DNA is TGTGCCAGCTCGATGGGACAGGGGACGAATACTAACTATGGCTACACCTTC.

The rearrangement links TRBV20-1 to TRBJ1-2; tentative D call: TRBD1 (6 bases). The CDR3 has 11 amino acids. Germline-derived CDR1 and CDR2 are DFQATT and SNEGSKA (reference sequence). V was clipped by 6 bases and J by 7 bases, with 12 bases between them. CDR3 sequence (DNA): TGCAGTGCGGGCGGGGGGGCTGGCTACACCTTC. Translating it yields CSAGGGAGYTF.

A single count supports this clone. This chain connects TRBV7-8 to TRBJ2-7; 9 positions agree with TRBD1. The CDR3 length is 17 residues. Germline CDR1 is SGHVS and CDR2 is FQNEAQ. Trimming at V came to 5 bases and at J to 6 bases, leaving 17 bases not matched to a gene. CDR3 sequence reads: CASSPNPTGGAPGEQYF. DNA of the CDR3: TGTGCCAGCAGCCCTAACCCTACAGGGGGCGCGCCGGGCGAGCAGTACTTC.

The gene calls are TRBV30 and TRBJ2-5, with 12 positions matching TRBD1. The V segment lost 0 bases and the J segment 6 bases; nucleotides outside the gene matches: 5. This CDR3 comprises 15 residues. Germline values: CDR1 GTSNPN, CDR2 SVGIG (reference sequence). The CDR3 sequence is CAWSVLGTGGQTQYF. CDR3 in DNA: TGTGCCTGGAGTGTACTGGGGACAGGGGGCCAGACCCAGTACTTC. The full variable domain, with the rest looked up from reference TRBV30 and TRBJ2-5, is SQTIHQWPATLVQPVGSPLSLECTVEGTSNPNLYWYRQAAGRGLQLLFYSVGIGQISSEVPQNLSASRPQDRQFILSSKKLLLSDSGFYLCAWSVLGTGGQTQYFGPGTRLLVL.

This chain links TRBV7-6 with TRBJ1-6; 8 bases are shared with TRBD1. From germline, CDR1 is SGHVS and CDR2 FNYEAQ. CDR3 length: 15 amino acids. The junction had 5 bases not matched to a gene; V was cut back by 5 bases and J by 5 bases. The CDR3 bases are TGTGCCAGCAGCGGAATGACAGGGGATAATTCACCCCTCCACTTT. It encodes CASSGMTGDNSPLHF.

The chain carries TRBV11-2 and TRBJ2-5, with a tentative D call TRBD1 (5 bases). The CDR3 consists of 15 residues. The V gene lost 0 bases and the J gene lost 6 bases, with 14 bases spanning the gap. Per germline, CDR1 SGHAT and CDR2 FQNNGV. Here the CDR3 reads CASSLDRVLRQTQYF. In nucleotides, the CDR3 is TGTGCCAGCAGCTTAGACAGGGTTTTACGTCAGACCCAGTACTTC.

The chain employs TRBV18 and TRBJ1-6; no definite D call. Germline CDR1 KGHSH, CDR2 LQKENI. Trimming shortened V by 3 bases and J by 7 bases, and 16 bases separated the two germline ends. This CDR3 region has 16 residues. The CDR3 is CASSPNQEGWNSPLHF. CDR3 nucleotide sequence: TGTGCCAGCTCACCTAACCAAGAGGGCTGGAATTCACCCCTCCACTTT.